This entry is about one T cell receptor beta chain. This specimen comes from a study of T cell changes during pregnancy in multiple sclerosis. The V gene lost 2 bases and the J gene lost 6 bases, with 20 bases spanning the gap. This CDR3 comprises 16 residues. Germline lookup yields CDR1 MNHNY and CDR2 SVGAGI (reference sequence). Profiling relied on immunoSEQ multiplex PCR, and the TCRdb table lists in-frame clones only, not all of them. In the table there are roughly 47,000 clones, roughly 92% of which are singletons. The specimen was CD8+ T cells from peripheral blood mononuclear cells, collected before pregnancy. This rearrangement joins TRBV6-6 to TRBJ2-7; D gene ambiguous. This TCR derives from a female donor with multiple sclerosis, enrolled in a pregnancy study. In DNA, the CDR3 is TGTGCCAGCAGTTACGGCCTTAGTACTGATTCGGGCGAGCAGTACTTC. It codes for CASSYGLSTDSGEQYF.